Listed below are T cell receptor beta chains from one sample, sequenced in a study of monozygotic twins with inflammatory bowel disease. From its re-call of the 5' RACE reads, TCRdb lists each CDR3 protein once, without DNA. The sample spans more than 300,000 distinct CDR3 sequences; the ten largest clones claim roughly 2.6%. Sequenced sample: blood. These receptors came from a human donor with ulcerative colitis or Crohn's disease, or a healthy co-twin of an affected twin (not recorded which). Each CDR3 is given with its conserved first and last residue.

V	J	CDR3
TRBV9	TRBJ2-5	CASSHPIQETQYF
TRBV5-5	TRBJ2-7	CASSFERPGSYEQYF
TRBV7-3	TRBJ1-4	CASSLSGSGNEKLFF
TRBV10-3	TRBJ2-7	CAISESGPSYEQYF
TRBV18	TRBJ1-1	CASSPPRASHEAFF
TRBV5-1	TRBJ2-3	CASSFPSSTDTQYF
TRBV9	TRBJ1-4	CASSERQGKGEKLFF
TRBV6-2/TRBV6-3	TRBJ1-5	CASSYQTTGPYSNQPQHF
TRBV27	TRBJ1-1	CASRSQGRARWPNTEAFF
TRBV20-1	TRBJ1-6	CSARQGAGSPLHF
TRBV18	TRBJ2-1	CASSVGGEEQFF
TRBV5-1	TRBJ2-5	CASSLASLEETQYF
TRBV7-2	TRBJ2-4	CASRPRGGAKNIQYF
TRBV29-1	TRBJ2-3	CSVPTSGVWDTQYF
TRBV18	TRBJ2-5	CASSPPAVQETQYF
TRBV18	TRBJ1-1	CASSTALNTEAFF
TRBV7-2	TRBJ2-3	CASRELHSTDTQYF
TRBV20-1	TRBJ2-3	CSAPRASSTDTQYF
TRBV9	TRBJ2-3	CASSARSNIADTQYF
TRBV7-6	TRBJ2-2	CASSLEGIGTGELFF
TRBV4-3	TRBJ2-5	CASSQDGGLQYF
TRBV24-1	TRBJ2-1	CATSDPGQGGRLEQFF
TRBV6-2/TRBV6-3	TRBJ1-5	CASSYLFGTGGWNQPQHF
TRBV29-1	TRBJ2-7	CSVEDVAGAAYEQYF
TRBV20-1	TRBJ2-1	CSAPTGNLYNEQFF
TRBV11-3	TRBJ2-1	CASSLGFNSYNEQFF
TRBV6-4	TRBJ2-1	CASSETSGGNEQFF
TRBV10-3	TRBJ2-5	CAQARGEQETQYF
TRBV28	TRBJ2-2	CASSPGGGALAGELFF
TRBV18	TRBJ1-1	CASSRGVRAMNTEAFF
TRBV5-4	TRBJ2-4	CASSSPGQGALGKNIQYF
TRBV12-3/TRBV12-4	TRBJ2-7	CASSAVHEQYF
TRBV27	TRBJ2-3	CASWTSWGISTDTQYF
TRBV20-1	TRBJ1-1	CSARDPKWGTEAFF
TRBV20-1	TRBJ2-4	CSAGRPPNIQYF
TRBV19	TRBJ1-2	CASSIGQGDYGYTF
TRBV7-3	TRBJ2-2	CASSPYRGLGGELFF
TRBV11-2	TRBJ1-1	CASSIQGVRAFF
TRBV7-8	TRBJ1-1	CASSSTYLNSQGAHTEAFF
TRBV27	TRBJ2-1	CASSLDRGYYNEQFF